Included here is one T cell receptor beta chain sequence, with context. What it binds is unknown. The Oncomine TCR Beta short-read assay sequenced DNA from cultured CD4+ T cells. MiXCR, run by TCRdb on the PCR reads, gives a single entry per CDR3 protein. The sample lists 12,000 or so distinct CDR3 sequences, 50% to 75% occurring once. These data are taken from a study of vaccination and CD4 T cells after COVID-19. Study-wide findings and caveats: In convalescent patients, a median roughly 84% of post-vaccine SARS-CoV-2-reactive clones appeared only after vaccination.

Sample treatment: approximately nine-day PBMC culture with coronavirus spike peptide pools or control peptides (ViraFEST assay). TCR sequencing followed the expansion of antigen-specific T cells with peptide pools in ViraFEST. In germline, CDR1 is DFQATT, CDR2 SNEGSKA (reference sequence). J gave up 7 bases and V 1 base, and 10 bases lay outside the gene matches. The CDR3 consists of 16 residues. The sequencing sample was made of CD4+ T cells from blood, cultured in vitro. The sequence was collected from a human donor who had recovered from COVID-19. This chain links TRBV20-1 with TRBJ2-2; 9 bases map to TRBD2. As DNA, the CDR3 is TGCAGTGCTAGAGGAAGTAGCGGGAGAGATATCGGGGAGCTGTTTTTT. It specifies CSARGSSGRDIGELFF.